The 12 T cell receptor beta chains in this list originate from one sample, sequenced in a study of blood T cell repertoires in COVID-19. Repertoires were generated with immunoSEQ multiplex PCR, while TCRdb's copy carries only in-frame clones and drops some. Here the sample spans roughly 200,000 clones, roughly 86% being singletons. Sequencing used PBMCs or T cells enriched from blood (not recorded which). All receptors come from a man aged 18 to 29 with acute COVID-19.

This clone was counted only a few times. In nucleotides, the CDR3 is TGTGCCAGCAGTCTAGGGGCTGGCGGGACGAACACCGGGGAGCTGTTTTTT. This translates into CASSLGAGGTNTGELFF. The chain recombines TRBV7-9 with TRBJ2-2; maybe TRBD2 (6 bases). Trimming cost V 6 bases and J 0 bases, with 17 bases left between them. Germline V gives CDR1 SEHNR, CDR2 FQNEAQ (reference sequence). CDR3 size: 17 residues.

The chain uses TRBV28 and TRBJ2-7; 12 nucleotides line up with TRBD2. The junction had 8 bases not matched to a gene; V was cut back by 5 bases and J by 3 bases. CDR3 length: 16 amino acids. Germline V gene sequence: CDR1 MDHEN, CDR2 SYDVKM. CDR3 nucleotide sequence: TGTGCCAGCAGTAGGACTAGCGGGACGGGGGGCTACGAGCAGTACTTC. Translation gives CASSRTSGTGGYEQYF.

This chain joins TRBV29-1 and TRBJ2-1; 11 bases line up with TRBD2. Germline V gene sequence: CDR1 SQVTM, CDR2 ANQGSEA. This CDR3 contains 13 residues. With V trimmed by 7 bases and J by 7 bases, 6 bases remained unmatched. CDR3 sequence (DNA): TGCAGCGCACTAGCGGGAGAAATAAATGAGCAGTTCTTC. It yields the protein CSALAGEINEQFF.

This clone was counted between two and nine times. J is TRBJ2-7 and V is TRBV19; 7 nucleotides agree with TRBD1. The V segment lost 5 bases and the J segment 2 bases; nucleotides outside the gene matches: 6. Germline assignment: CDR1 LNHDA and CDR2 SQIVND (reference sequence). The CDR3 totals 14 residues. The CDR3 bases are TGTGCCAGTAGTCGGACGGGACAGACCTACGAGCAGTACTTC. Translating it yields CASSRTGQTYEQYF. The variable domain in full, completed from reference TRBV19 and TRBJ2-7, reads DGGITQSPKYLFRKEGQNVTLSCEQNLNHDAMYWYRQDPGQGLRLIYYSQIVNDFQKGDIAEGYSVSREKKESFPLTVTSAQKNPTAFYLCASSRTGQTYEQYFGPGTRLTVT.

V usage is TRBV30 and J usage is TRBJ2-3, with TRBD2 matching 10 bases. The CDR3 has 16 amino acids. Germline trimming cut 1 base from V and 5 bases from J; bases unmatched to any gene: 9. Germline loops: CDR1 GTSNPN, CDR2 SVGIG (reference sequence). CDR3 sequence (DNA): TGTGCCTGGAGTGCCCAGAGCGGGAGGGCCCAAGATACGCAGTATTTT. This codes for CAWSAQSGRAQDTQYF.

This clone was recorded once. Here the CDR3 DNA reads TGTGCCAGTAGTATTAAGGCAGGTGGCACTGAAGCTTTCTTT. Translated, it gives CASSIKAGGTEAFF. The chain is built from TRBV19 and TRBJ1-1; D unclear. V gave up 3 bases and J gave up 4 bases, with 12 bases separating them. Germline V gene lookup returns CDR1 LNHDA and CDR2 SQIVND (reference sequence). The CDR3 sequence is 14 residues long.

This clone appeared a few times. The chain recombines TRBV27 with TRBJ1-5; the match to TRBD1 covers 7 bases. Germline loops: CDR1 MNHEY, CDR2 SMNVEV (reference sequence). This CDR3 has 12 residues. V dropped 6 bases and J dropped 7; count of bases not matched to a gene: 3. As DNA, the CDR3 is TGTGCCAGCAGCCGCAGGGGGCAGCCCCAGCATTTT. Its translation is CASSRRGQPQHF.

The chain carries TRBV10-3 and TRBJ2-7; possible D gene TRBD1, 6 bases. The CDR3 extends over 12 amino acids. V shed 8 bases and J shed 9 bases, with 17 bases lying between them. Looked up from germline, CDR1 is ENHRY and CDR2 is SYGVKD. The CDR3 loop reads CAISLSDSPQYF. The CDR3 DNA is TGTGCCATCTCCCTATCGGACAGCCCGCAGTACTTC.

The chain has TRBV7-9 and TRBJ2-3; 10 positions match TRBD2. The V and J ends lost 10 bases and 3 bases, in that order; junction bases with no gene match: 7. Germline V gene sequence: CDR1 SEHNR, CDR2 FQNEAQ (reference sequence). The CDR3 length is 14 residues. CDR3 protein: CAIALAGPTDTQYF. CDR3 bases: TGTGCCATCGCACTAGCGGGGCCGACAGATACGCAGTATTTT.

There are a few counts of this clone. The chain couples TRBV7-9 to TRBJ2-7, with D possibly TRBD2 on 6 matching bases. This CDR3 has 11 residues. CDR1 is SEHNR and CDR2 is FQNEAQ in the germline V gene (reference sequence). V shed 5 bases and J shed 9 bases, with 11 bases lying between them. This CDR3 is CASSPGTAQYF. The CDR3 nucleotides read TGTGCCAGCAGCCCCGGGACTGCGCAGTACTTC.

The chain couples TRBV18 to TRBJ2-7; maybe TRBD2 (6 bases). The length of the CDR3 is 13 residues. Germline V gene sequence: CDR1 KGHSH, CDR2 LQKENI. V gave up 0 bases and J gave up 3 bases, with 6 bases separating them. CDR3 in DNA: TGTGCCAGCTCACCACCGGGAGGCTACGAGCAGTACTTC. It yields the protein CASSPPGGYEQYF. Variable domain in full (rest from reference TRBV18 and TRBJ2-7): NAGVMQNPRHLVRRRGQEARLRCSPMKGHSHVYWYRQLPEEGLKFMVYLQKENIIDESGMPKERFSAEFPKEGPSILRIQQVVRGDSAAYFCASSPPGGYEQYFGPGTRLTVT.

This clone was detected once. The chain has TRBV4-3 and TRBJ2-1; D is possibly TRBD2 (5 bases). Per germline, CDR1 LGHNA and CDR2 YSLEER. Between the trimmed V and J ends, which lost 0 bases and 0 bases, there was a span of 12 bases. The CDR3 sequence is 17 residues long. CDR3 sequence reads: CASSQDSGYHSYNEQFF. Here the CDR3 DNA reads TGCGCCAGCAGCCAAGATTCGGGGTACCACTCCTACAATGAGCAGTTCTTC.